This T cell receptor (beta chain) was sequenced during a study of cytomegalovirus exposure and HLA in healthy donors. The PCR ran on 60 Vbeta and 13 Jbeta primers. The table came from immunoSEQ multiplex PCR; TCRdb's copy has only in-frame clones and leaves some out. Here the sample spans 100,000 to 150,000 clones, 65% to 80% being singletons. The CDR3 totals 14 residues. Germline V gives CDR1 SGHRS, CDR2 YFSETQ. V was shortened by 0 bases and J by 11 bases, with 12 bases between the two germline ends. The rearrangement uses TRBV5-1 and TRBJ1-6, with D hard to call. This TCR derives from a woman between 35 and 50 years old in good health and CMV-seropositive. The specimen was PBMCs. CDR3 residues: CASSLGAREAPLHF. CDR3 in DNA: TGCGCCAGCAGCTTGGGTGCGAGGGAGGCACCCCTCCACTTT.